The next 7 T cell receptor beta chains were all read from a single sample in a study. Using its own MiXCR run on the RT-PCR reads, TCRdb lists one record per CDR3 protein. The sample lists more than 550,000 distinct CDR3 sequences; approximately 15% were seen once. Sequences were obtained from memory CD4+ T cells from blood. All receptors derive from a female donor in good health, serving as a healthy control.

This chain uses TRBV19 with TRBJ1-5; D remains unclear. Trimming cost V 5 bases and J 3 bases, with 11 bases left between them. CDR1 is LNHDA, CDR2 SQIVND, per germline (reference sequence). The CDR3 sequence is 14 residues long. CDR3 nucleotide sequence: TGTGCCAGTAGTTACGCACAGTTCAATCAGCCCCAGCATTTT. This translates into CASSYAQFNQPQHF. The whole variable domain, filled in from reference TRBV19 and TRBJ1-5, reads DGGITQSPKYLFRKEGQNVTLSCEQNLNHDAMYWYRQDPGQGLRLIYYSQIVNDFQKGDIAEGYSVSREKKESFPLTVTSAQKNPTAFYLCASSYAQFNQPQHFGDGTRLSIL.

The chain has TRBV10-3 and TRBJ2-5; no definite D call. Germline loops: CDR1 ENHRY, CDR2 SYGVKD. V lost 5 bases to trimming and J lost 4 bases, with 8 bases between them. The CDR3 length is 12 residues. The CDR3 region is CAISFGGETQYF. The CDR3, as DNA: TGTGCCATCAGTTTTGGTGGAGAGACCCAGTACTTC.

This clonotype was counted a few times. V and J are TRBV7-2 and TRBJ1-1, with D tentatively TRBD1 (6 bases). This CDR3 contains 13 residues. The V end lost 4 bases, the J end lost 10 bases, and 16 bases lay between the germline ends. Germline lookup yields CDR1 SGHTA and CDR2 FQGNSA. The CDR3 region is CASSYAEQGGAFF. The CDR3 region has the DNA TGTGCCAGCAGCTACGCGGAACAGGGTGGAGCTTTCTTT.

The DNA of the CDR3 is TGCGCCAGCAGTGAGCAGGTTAACCATCAGCCCCAGCATTTT. Translating gives CASSEQVNHQPQHF. The V gene is TRBV10-2, the J gene TRBJ1-5; no clear D. The CDR3 covers 14 residues. Germline-derived CDR1 and CDR2 are WSHSY and SAAADI. Deletions cut 2 bases from V and 5 bases from J, with 10 bases between.

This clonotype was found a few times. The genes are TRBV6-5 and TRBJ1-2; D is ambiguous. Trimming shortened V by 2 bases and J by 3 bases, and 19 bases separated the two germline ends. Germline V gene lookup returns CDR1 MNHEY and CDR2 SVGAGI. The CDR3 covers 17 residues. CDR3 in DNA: TGTGCCAGCAGTTACAAGGCGCCAGGCACCTGGGACTATGGCTACACCTTC. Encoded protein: CASSYKAPGTWDYGYTF.

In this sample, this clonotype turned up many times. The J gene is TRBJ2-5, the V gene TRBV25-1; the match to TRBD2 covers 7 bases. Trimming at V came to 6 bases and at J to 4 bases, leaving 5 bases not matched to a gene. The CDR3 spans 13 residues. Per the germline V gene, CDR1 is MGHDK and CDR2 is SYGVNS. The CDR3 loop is CASSRDYPETQYF. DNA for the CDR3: TGTGCCAGCAGCCGGGACTACCCAGAGACCCAGTACTTC.

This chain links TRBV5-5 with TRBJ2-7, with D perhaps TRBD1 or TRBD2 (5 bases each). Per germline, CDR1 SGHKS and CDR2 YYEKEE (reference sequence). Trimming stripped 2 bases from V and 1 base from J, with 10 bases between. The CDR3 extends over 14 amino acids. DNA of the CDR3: TGTGCCAGCAGCTTCCCGGGGCATTCCTACGAGCAGTACTTC. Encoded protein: CASSFPGHSYEQYF.